A single sample is the source of the 32 T cell receptor beta chains below, sequenced in a study of cytomegalovirus exposure and HLA in healthy donors. The study ran its PCR with 60 Vbeta and 13 Jbeta primers. Here immunoSEQ multiplex PCR was the method, and the copy in TCRdb shows in-frame clones only, minus some. The data show some 150,000 clones, 79% seen once. The sequencing sample was made of PBMCs. These receptor sequences come from a man aged 50-59 years in good health and CMV-seropositive.

The chain recombines TRBV5-1 with TRBJ2-2; D possibly corresponds to TRBD2 (6 bases). The CDR3 has 15 amino acids. Trimming removed 3 bases from V and 7 bases from J, with 16 bases in between. Per germline, CDR1 SGHRS and CDR2 YFSETQ. Here the CDR3 DNA reads TGCGCCAGCAGCTACGACGACCCGGGGGTCGGGGAGCTGTTTTTT. Amino acids: CASSYDDPGVGELFF.

This clone was seen a handful of times. V and J are TRBV7-3 and TRBJ1-1, with D tentatively TRBD1 (5 bases). This CDR3 region has 13 residues. Trimming cost V 5 bases and J 6 bases, with 13 bases left between them. Germline V gene data show CDR1 as SGHTA and CDR2 as FQGTGA. CDR3 DNA: TGTGCCAGCAGCCCGTCCAGGGCATCTGAAGCTTTCTTT. It yields the protein CASSPSRASEAFF.

The chain combines TRBV5-1 with TRBJ2-1; TRBD2 matches 7 bases. The J segment lost 7 bases and the V segment lost 3 bases, leaving 10 bases of the junction unmatched. This CDR3 is 15 amino acids long. Germline V gives CDR1 SGHRS, CDR2 YFSETQ. CDR3: CASSSAGVSRNEQFF. Here the CDR3 DNA reads TGCGCCAGCAGCTCGGCGGGAGTTTCTAGAAATGAGCAGTTCTTC.

The rearrangement joins TRBV11-2 to TRBJ2-1; D may be TRBD2 (5 bases). Germline V gene data show CDR1 as SGHAT and CDR2 as FQNNGV. This CDR3 is 16 amino acids long. V lost 3 bases to trimming and J lost 1 base, with 13 bases between them. The chain's CDR3 is CASSLARGSSYNEQFF. The CDR3 DNA sequence: TGTGCCAGCAGCTTGGCTCGGGGTTCTTCCTACAATGAGCAGTTCTTC. Filled out from reference TRBV11-2 and TRBJ2-1, the complete variable domain reads EAGVAQSPRYKIIEKRQSVAFWCNPISGHATLYWYQQILGQGPKLLIQFQNNGVVDDSQLPKDRFSAERLKGVDSTLKIQPAKLEDSAVYLCASSLARGSSYNEQFFGPGTRLTVL.

CDR3 nucleotide sequence: TGTGCCAGCAGCTTTGGGCAGGATAATTCACCCCTCCACTTT. It encodes CASSFGQDNSPLHF. The V gene is TRBV7-9, the J gene TRBJ1-6; D is ambiguous. Germline V gene sequence: CDR1 SEHNR, CDR2 FQNEAQ (reference sequence). This CDR3 spans 14 amino acids. V lost 3 bases and J lost 5, with 8 bases in between. The variable domain in full, completed from reference TRBV7-9 and TRBJ1-6, reads DTGVSQNPRHKITKRGQNVTFRCDPISEHNRLYWYRQTLGQGPEFLTYFQNEAQLEKSRLLSDRFSAERPKGSFSTLEIQRTEQGDSAMYLCASSFGQDNSPLHFGNGTRLTVT.

The rearrangement links TRBV5-5 to TRBJ2-3; D possibly corresponds to TRBD1 (5 bases). Germline values: CDR1 SGHKS, CDR2 YYEKEE (reference sequence). The CDR3 runs 14 residues. Trimming took 5 bases from V and 2 from J, leaving 12 bases between them. CDR3 nucleotides: TGTGCCAGCAGTAACCGACAGCACACAGATACGCAGTATTTT. Its protein is CASSNRQHTDTQYF.

This chain links TRBV11-2 with TRBJ2-1; TRBD2 matches at 7 bases. Per germline, CDR1 SGHAT and CDR2 FQNNGV. The junction had 7 bases not matched to a gene; V was cut back by 5 bases and J by 0 bases. The CDR3 contains 16 residues. Here the CDR3 reads CASSRWRGSSYNEQFF. In DNA form, the CDR3 reads TGTGCCAGCAGCCGATGGCGGGGGAGCTCCTACAATGAGCAGTTCTTC.

This clone was detected only once. The CDR3 sequence: CASSLGPVFYEQYF. CDR3 sequence (DNA): TGTGCCAGCAGCTTAGGCCCAGTTTTCTACGAGCAGTACTTC. The chain links TRBV11-2 to TRBJ2-7; D is ambiguous. Trimming took off 1 base at V and 3 bases at J, with 10 bases between the two ends. The CDR3 loop spans 14 amino acids. CDR1 and CDR2 from the germline V gene are SGHAT and FQNNGV.

This chain uses TRBV5-6 with TRBJ2-5; weak D call: TRBD1 (5 bases). The J call may be in error: the DNA end matches TRBJ2-7 better. CDR1 and CDR2 from the germline V gene are SGHDT and YYEEEE. The CDR3 runs 13 residues. Here the CDR3 DNA reads TGTGCCAGCAGCGTCGACAGCCTGGACGAGCAGTACTTC. This translates into CASSVDSLDEQYF.

The chain is built from TRBV21-1 and TRBJ2-6; the D call in the table, TRBD2, was not verified against the DNA. TRBV21-1 is designated a pseudogene. The CDR3 loop spans 19 amino acids. The CDR3 spells CASSKVRGALPSGANVLTF. The CDR3 DNA follows: TGTGCCAGCAGCAAAGTCCGGGGAGCCCTTCCCTCTGGGGCCAACGTCCTGACTTTC.

Of note for this clone: Mismatch with germline at one junction end may stem from a read error. The sample holds other DNA sequences that translate to the same CDR3. This rearrangement joins TRBV29-1 to TRBJ2-5; 7 positions match TRBD2. In germline, CDR1 is SQVTM, CDR2 ANQGSEA. This CDR3 has 12 amino acids. The CDR3 bases are TGCAGTGTTGTGGGACTACAAGAGACCCAGTACTTC. As protein: CSVVGLQETQYF.

Only a few counts were recorded for this clone. The chain carries TRBV28 and TRBJ1-5, with D perhaps TRBD1 (5 bases). This CDR3 contains 15 residues. Germline CDR1 MDHEN, CDR2 SYDVKM. V was pared by 2 bases and J by 4 bases, with 12 bases between. DNA of the CDR3: TGTGCCAGCAGTTTAAGAGACAGCGGGAATCAGCCCCAGCATTTT. Translating it yields CASSLRDSGNQPQHF.

This clone was picked up a small number of times. The chain links TRBV9 to TRBJ1-6; D is ambiguous. Per germline, CDR1 SGDLS and CDR2 YYNGEE. The length of the CDR3 is 18 residues. V dropped 1 base and J dropped 5 bases, with 19 bases sitting between them. CDR3 residues: CASSVRGHLEENNSPLHF. The CDR3 nucleotides read TGTGCCAGCAGCGTAAGAGGGCACCTTGAAGAAAATAATTCACCCCTCCACTTT. Looking up the rest from reference TRBV9 and TRBJ1-6 gives the full variable domain: DSGVTQTPKHLITATGQRVTLRCSPRSGDLSVYWYQQSLDQGLQFLIQYYNGEERAKGNILERFSAQQFPDLHSELNLSSLELGDSALYFCASSVRGHLEENNSPLHFGNGTRLTVT.

The chain links TRBV29-1 to TRBJ2-7; 9 positions agree with TRBD2. V lost 3 bases to trimming and J lost 1 base; unmatched junction nucleotides: 1. Germline lookup yields CDR1 SQVTM and CDR2 ANQGSEA. There are 13 residues in the CDR3. Here the CDR3 reads CSVETSGSYEQYF. The CDR3, as DNA: TGCAGCGTTGAGACTAGCGGATCCTACGAGCAGTACTTC.

The J gene is TRBJ2-1, the V gene TRBV6-6; 8 nucleotides align to TRBD1. Germline CDR1 and CDR2: MNHNY and SVGAGI (reference sequence). This CDR3 has 14 residues. The ends lost 2 bases at V and 12 bases at J; junction bases unmatched: 9. CDR3 nucleotide sequence: TGTGCCAGCAGTTACAGGGACAGGTGGGATGCGCAGTTCTTC. This sequence encodes CASSYRDRWDAQFF.

This rearrangement joins TRBV6-5 to TRBJ2-4; weak D call: TRBD2 (6 bases). Trimming pared 5 bases from V and 8 bases from J, leaving 16 bases between. Per the germline V gene, CDR1 is MNHEY and CDR2 is SVGAGI. The CDR3 is 14 amino acids. The CDR3 loop reads CASSTPGLVDIQYF. The CDR3 coding sequence is TGTGCCAGCAGTACACCGGGACTCGTAGACATTCAGTACTTC.

This clone was picked up a small number of times. The V and J genes are TRBV5-1 and TRBJ1-5; D is perhaps TRBD1 (6 bases). The CDR3 length is 15 residues. The ends were cut back, 0 bases at V and 7 bases at J, with 14 bases in the middle. Germline V gene data show CDR1 as SGHRS and CDR2 as YFSETQ. CDR3 sequence: CASSLEGQYGQPQHF. The DNA of the CDR3 is TGCGCCAGCAGCTTGGAAGGACAGTACGGCCAGCCCCAGCATTTT.

The chain's CDR3 is CASRSGRSLSDTQYF. Written as DNA, the CDR3 is TGTGCCAGCAGGAGCGGGAGGAGTTTATCGGATACGCAGTATTTT. The chain employs TRBV2 and TRBJ2-3; 9 bases map to TRBD2. There are 15 residues in the CDR3. Germline CDR1 SNHLY, CDR2 FYNNEI. Trimming at V came to 6 bases and at J to 6 bases, leaving 10 bases not matched to a gene.

The chain uses TRBV11-2 and TRBJ2-5, with D tentatively TRBD1 (6 bases). TRBJ2-7 matches the DNA end more closely, so the J call is doubtful. The CDR3 length is 17 residues. In germline, CDR1 is SGHAT, CDR2 FQNNGV. The DNA of the CDR3 is TGTGCCAGCAGCGTACCCGTCGACCGGAAGGGGGCCTACGAGCAGTACTTC. Amino acids: CASSVPVDRKGAYEQYF.

The genes are TRBV14 and TRBJ2-1; possibly TRBD2 for D (6 bases). V dropped 0 bases and J dropped 8 bases, with 14 bases sitting between them. The CDR3 extends over 15 amino acids. Per germline, CDR1 SGHDN and CDR2 FVKESK. The chain's CDR3 is CASSQDDGRSYEQFF. Here the CDR3 DNA reads TGTGCCAGCAGCCAAGACGATGGGAGGAGCTATGAGCAGTTCTTC.

Of note for this clone: The sample has other DNA sequences that encode this CDR3 too. V and J are TRBV29-1 and TRBJ2-7; unclear D gene. In germline, CDR1 is SQVTM, CDR2 ANQGSEA. The CDR3 contains 13 residues. Between the trimmed V and J ends, which lost 7 bases and 1 base, there was a span of 14 bases. The DNA for the CDR3 is TGCAGCGGTGTATACCCGGGTTCCTACGAGCAGTACTTC. As protein: CSGVYPGSYEQYF.

This chain connects TRBV11-3 to TRBJ2-1; 11 nucleotides align to TRBD2. V lost 1 base, J lost 8 bases, and 7 bases stayed unmatched. The CDR3 loop spans 16 amino acids. Germline loops: CDR1 SGHNT, CDR2 YENEEA. The CDR3 loop reads CASSLVLAGGKDEQFF. In DNA, the CDR3 is TGTGCCAGCAGCTTAGTGCTAGCGGGGGGTAAGGATGAGCAGTTCTTC.

The V call is TRBV11-2, the J call TRBJ2-7; TRBD2 matches at 14 bases. Germline V gene lookup returns CDR1 SGHAT and CDR2 FQNNGV. The length of the CDR3 is 15 residues. The V gene end was trimmed by 5 bases and the J gene end by 4 bases; junction bases not matched to a gene: 4. CDR3 amino acids: CASSPTSGREYEQYF. As DNA, the CDR3 is TGTGCCAGCAGCCCGACTAGCGGGAGGGAGTACGAGCAGTACTTC. Drawing the rest from reference TRBV11-2 and TRBJ2-7, the complete variable domain is EAGVAQSPRYKIIEKRQSVAFWCNPISGHATLYWYQQILGQGPKLLIQFQNNGVVDDSQLPKDRFSAERLKGVDSTLKIQPAKLEDSAVYLCASSPTSGREYEQYFGPGTRLTVT.

This chain joins TRBV7-3 and TRBJ2-1; TRBD1 is a possible D gene (6 bases). Germline V gives CDR1 SGHTA, CDR2 FQGTGA. The V end was cut by 9 bases, the J end by 7 bases, with 16 bases between. This CDR3 is 13 amino acids long. The CDR3 protein is CASSTGQINEQFF. Here the CDR3 DNA reads TGTGCCAGTAGTACCGGACAGATAAATGAGCAGTTCTTC.

A single count supports this clone. The J gene is TRBJ1-4, the V gene TRBV13, with D perhaps TRBD1 (6 bases). V shed 5 bases and J shed 0 bases, with 10 bases lying between them. Germline CDR1 reads PRHDT; CDR2 reads FYEKMQ (reference sequence). The length of the CDR3 is 15 residues. This CDR3 is CASSSRQATNEKLFF. In nucleotides, the CDR3 is TGTGCCAGCAGCAGTCGACAGGCAACTAATGAAAAACTGTTTTTT.

This chain links TRBV10-3 with TRBJ2-7; 10 nucleotides agree with TRBD2. J lost 6 bases, V lost 5 bases, and 7 bases had no gene match. Germline loops: CDR1 ENHRY, CDR2 SYGVKD. This CDR3 contains 14 residues. The CDR3 region is CAISPSGSLPEQYF. CDR3 sequence (DNA): TGTGCCATCAGTCCTAGCGGGAGTCTCCCCGAGCAGTACTTC.

The V call is TRBV5-6, the J call TRBJ2-2; 7 bases are shared with TRBD2. V was pared by 3 bases and J by 5 bases, with 16 bases of the junction left unmatched. This CDR3 is built from 18 residues. Germline values: CDR1 SGHDT, CDR2 YYEEEE. The CDR3 is CASSSLGRAGVITGELFF. In nucleotides, the CDR3 is TGTGCCAGCAGCTCCTTGGGACGGGCGGGAGTCATTACCGGGGAGCTGTTTTTT.

The chain carries TRBV10-1 and TRBJ2-7, with D perhaps TRBD2 (6 bases). The CDR3 consists of 13 residues. Germline CDR1 reads WNHNN; CDR2 reads SYGVQD (reference sequence). Trimming stripped 0 bases from V and 6 bases from J, with 9 bases between. CDR3: CASSESVGGEQYF. CDR3 sequence (DNA): TGCGCCAGCAGTGAGTCTGTGGGGGGCGAGCAGTACTTC.

V usage is TRBV27 and J usage is TRBJ1-1, with 7 bases that match TRBD1. Losses at the gene ends were 2 bases for V and 4 bases for J; bases not matched to a gene: 4. Germline values: CDR1 MNHEY, CDR2 SMNVEV (reference sequence). This CDR3 region has 14 residues. In DNA form, the CDR3 reads TGTGCCAGCAGTTTACGGGACAGCAGCACTGAAGCTTTCTTT. Protein product: CASSLRDSSTEAFF.

This chain links TRBV5-6 with TRBJ1-5; 7 nucleotides match TRBD1. CDR3 length equals 16 residues. Trimming took 4 bases from V and 0 from J; bases not matched to a gene: 7. Germline CDR1 and CDR2: SGHDT and YYEEEE. In nucleotides, the CDR3 is TGTGCCAGCAGCAGATTACAGGGGAATAGCAATCAGCCCCAGCATTTT. Residues: CASSRLQGNSNQPQHF.

This clone was seen just once. V and J are TRBV6-5 and TRBJ1-6; D is undetermined. CDR1 is MNHEY and CDR2 is SVGAGI in the germline V gene. Deletions cut 7 bases from V and 6 bases from J, with 13 bases between. This CDR3 region has 14 residues. The CDR3: CASTLPGSNSPLHF. The CDR3 DNA is TGTGCCAGCACTCTACCCGGTAGTAATTCACCCCTCCACTTT.

V and J are TRBV28 and TRBJ2-7, with 7 bases lining up with TRBD1. This CDR3 has 13 residues. CDR1 is MDHEN and CDR2 is SYDVKM in the germline V gene. J lost 5 bases, V lost 5 bases, and 6 bases had no gene match. CDR3: CASSGQAPNEQYF. The CDR3 DNA follows: TGTGCCAGCAGTGGACAGGCCCCTAACGAGCAGTACTTC. The full variable domain, its missing parts supplied by reference TRBV28 and TRBJ2-7, is DVKVTQSSRYLVKRTGEKVFLECVQDMDHENMFWYRQDPGLGLRLIYFSYDVKMKEKGDIPEGYSVSREKKERFSLILESASTNQTSMYLCASSGQAPNEQYFGPGTRLTVT.